The rows below give T cell receptor beta chains drawn from one sample of a study of long-term antiretroviral therapy in people with HIV. TCRdb keeps only in-frame clones here, not all; method: immunoSEQ multiplex PCR. The sample includes about 48,000 clones, approximately 79% of them seen just once. The sequences come from unsorted PBMCs, collected 0.8 years after starting antiretroviral therapy. The receptors were sampled from a woman between 18 and 29 years old with HIV. Both conserved end residues are part of each CDR3. A D gene is named only where the DNA matches it firmly. For some rows the clone size is stated as once, few or many, or as a class when expanded; others skip it.

D: .
V: TRBV11-2
size: .
J: TRBJ2-4
DNA: TGTGCCAGCAGCGGAGGGTCAGCAACTTCGTCCATTCAGTACTTC
CDR3: CASSGGSATSSIQYF

D: .
V: TRBV28
size: .
J: TRBJ2-3
DNA: TGTGCCAGCAGCCGGTCGACGGACTCAGCGCAGTATTTT
CDR3: CASSRSTDSAQYF

D: TRBD1
V: TRBV7-6
size: .
J: TRBJ2-6
DNA: TGTGCCAGCAGCTCTTCGGGGACAGCTGGGGCCAACGTCCTGACTTTC
CDR3: CASSSSGTAGANVLTF

D: .
V: TRBV6-5
size: few
J: TRBJ1-1
DNA: TGTGCCAGCAGTTACTCGAGGAACACTGAAGCTTTCTTT
CDR3: CASSYSRNTEAFF

D: TRBD1
V: TRBV28
size: .
J: TRBJ2-2
DNA: TGTGCCAGCAGTTTATTAACACAGGGGGCCGGGGAGCTGTTTTTT
CDR3: CASSLLTQGAGELFF

D: TRBD2
V: TRBV4-3
size: once
J: TRBJ2-3
DNA: TGCGCCAGCAGCCAGCTAGCGGGCCCCAATACGCAGTATTTT
CDR3: CASSQLAGPNTQYF

D: .
V: TRBV21-1
size: .
J: TRBJ2-7
DNA: TGTGCCAGCAGCAAAAAGGTAGGGGCCTACGAGCAGTACTTC
CDR3: CASSKKVGAYEQYF

D: .
V: TRBV6-6
size: .
J: TRBJ1-5
DNA: TGTGCCAGCAGTTCTAAAGGGTATAGCAATCAGCCCCAGCATTTT
CDR3: CASSSKGYSNQPQHF

D: .
V: TRBV5-1
size: .
J: TRBJ2-5
DNA: TGCGCCAGCAGCTTGGCGCTCGGGCTGGAGACCCAGTACTTC
CDR3: CASSLALGLETQYF

D: .
V: TRBV15
size: .
J: TRBJ1-2
DNA: TGTGCCACCAGCAGAGTTTCGGGCCTCGGGGGCTACACCTTC
CDR3: CATSRVSGLGGYTF

D: .
V: TRBV28
size: .
J: TRBJ2-3
DNA: TGTGCCAGCAATCGGGTAGCGGTGTCGGATACGCAGTATTTT
CDR3: CASNRVAVSDTQYF

D: TRBD1
V: TRBV10-3
size: once
J: TRBJ2-3
DNA: TGTGCCATCACGGTACAGGGGTTAGATACGCAGTATTTT
CDR3: CAITVQGLDTQYF

D: .
V: TRBV28
size: once
J: TRBJ1-1
DNA: TGTGCCAGCAGTTTTTCAGGGGAAAACACTGAAGCTTTCTTT
CDR3: CASSFSGENTEAFF

D: .
V: TRBV7-2
size: .
J: TRBJ2-1
DNA: TGTGCCAGCAGTTTCTCTGGCTACTACAATGAGCAGTTCTTC
CDR3: CASSFSGYYNEQFF

D: .
V: TRBV6-1
size: .
J: TRBJ1-2
DNA: TGTGCCAGCAGTTTTGACAGGCCAAACTACACCTTC
CDR3: CASSFDRPNYTF

D: .
V: TRBV6-5
size: .
J: TRBJ2-7
DNA: TGTGCCAGCAGTTACAGGGTCCCCTACGAGCAGTACTTC
CDR3: CASSYRVPYEQYF

D: .
V: TRBV14
size: .
J: TRBJ2-3
DNA: TGTGCCAGCAGCCAATCACGGGGACTGTTCACAGATACGCAGTATTTT
CDR3: CASSQSRGLFTDTQYF

D: .
V: TRBV27
size: .
J: TRBJ2-2
DNA: TGTGCCAGCGGGCGCGGACCGAACACCGGGGAGCTGTTTTTT
CDR3: CASGRGPNTGELFF

D: TRBD2
V: TRBV6-1
size: .
J: TRBJ2-1
DNA: TGTGCCAGCAGTGATCGGCTAGCGGGAATCTCCTACAATGAGCAGTTCTTC
CDR3: CASSDRLAGISYNEQFF

D: .
V: TRBV28
size: .
J: TRBJ2-7
DNA: TGTGCCAGCAGTTTCGCGCGGGAGCAGTACTTC
CDR3: CASSFAREQYF

D: .
V: TRBV11-2
size: .
J: TRBJ2-7
DNA: TGTGCCAGCAGCTTAGTAGTCACTAGCTACGAGCAGTACTTC
CDR3: CASSLVVTSYEQYF

D: .
V: TRBV6-4
size: .
J: TRBJ2-3
DNA: TGTGCCAGCAGTGACTCAGAGGGGACGCAGTATTTT
CDR3: CASSDSEGTQYF

D: .
V: TRBV7-3
size: .
J: TRBJ2-2
DNA: TGTGCCAGCAGCTCTGGGACATTCACCGGGGAGCTGTTTTTT
CDR3: CASSSGTFTGELFF

D: TRBD1
V: TRBV9
size: .
J: TRBJ2-2
DNA: TGTGCCAGCAGCGCTGGGCAGGGGGTAGGGACCGGGGAGCTGTTTTTT
CDR3: CASSAGQGVGTGELFF

D: TRBD2
V: TRBV7-9
size: once
J: TRBJ2-5
DNA: TGTGCCAGCAGCCAGGGGGGGGGACTAGCGGTATTATTTCAAGAGACCCAGTACTTC
CDR3: CASSQGGGLAVLFQETQYF

D: TRBD1
V: TRBV14
size: .
J: TRBJ2-2
DNA: TGTGCCAGCAGCCGAATAGACAGGGTTTCTGTAACCGGGGAGCTGTTTTTT
CDR3: CASSRIDRVSVTGELFF

D: .
V: TRBV6-5
size: .
J: TRBJ1-2
DNA: TGTGCCAGCAGTTACGGACAGTGGAACGGCTACACCTTC
CDR3: CASSYGQWNGYTF

D: TRBD2
V: TRBV5-1
size: .
J: TRBJ2-7
DNA: TGCGCCAGCAGCTTGATGTGGGAGGGCCCAGGCGAGCAGTACTTC
CDR3: CASSLMWEGPGEQYF

D: .
V: TRBV6-5
size: once
J: TRBJ1-2
DNA: TGTGCCAGCAGTTATACCCCCGATACAGGGATTGGCTACACCTTC
CDR3: CASSYTPDTGIGYTF

D: .
V: TRBV27
size: once
J: TRBJ2-4
DNA: TGTGCCAGCGGGCCCCAACGGGACACCCTCTCAGCCAAAAACATTCAGTACTTC
CDR3: CASGPQRDTLSAKNIQYF

D: .
V: TRBV7-9
size: .
J: TRBJ1-2
DNA: TGTGCCAGCAGCTCGTCGTCAGGGGACTATGGCTACACCTTC
CDR3: CASSSSSGDYGYTF